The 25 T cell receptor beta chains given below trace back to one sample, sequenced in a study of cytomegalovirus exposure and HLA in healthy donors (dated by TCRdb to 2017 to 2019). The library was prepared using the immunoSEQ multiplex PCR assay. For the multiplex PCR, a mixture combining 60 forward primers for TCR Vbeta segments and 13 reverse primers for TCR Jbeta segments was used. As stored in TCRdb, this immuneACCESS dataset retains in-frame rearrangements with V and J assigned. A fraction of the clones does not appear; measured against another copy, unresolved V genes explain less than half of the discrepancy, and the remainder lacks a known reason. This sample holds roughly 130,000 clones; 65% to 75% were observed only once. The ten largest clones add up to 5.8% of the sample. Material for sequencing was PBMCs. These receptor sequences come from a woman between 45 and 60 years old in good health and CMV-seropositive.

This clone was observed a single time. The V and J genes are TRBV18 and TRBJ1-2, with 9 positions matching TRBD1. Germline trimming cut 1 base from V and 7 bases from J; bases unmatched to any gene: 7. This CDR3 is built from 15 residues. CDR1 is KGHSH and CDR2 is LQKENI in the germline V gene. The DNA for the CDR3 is TGTGCCAGCTCACCACTACAGGGGGCGAGTCCTGGCTACACCTTC. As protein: CASSPLQGASPGYTF.

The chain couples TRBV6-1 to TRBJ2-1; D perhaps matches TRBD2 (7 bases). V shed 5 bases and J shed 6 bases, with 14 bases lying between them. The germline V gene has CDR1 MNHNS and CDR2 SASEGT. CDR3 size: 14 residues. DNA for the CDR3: TGTGCCAGCAGTCTGGTGGGAGGGGGCAATGAGCAGTTCTTC. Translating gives CASSLVGGGNEQFF.

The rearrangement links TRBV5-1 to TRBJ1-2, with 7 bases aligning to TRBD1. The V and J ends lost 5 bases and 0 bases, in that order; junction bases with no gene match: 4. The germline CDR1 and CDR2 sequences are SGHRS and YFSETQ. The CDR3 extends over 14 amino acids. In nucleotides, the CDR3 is TGCGCCAGCAGGGGACAGCTTACTAACTATGGCTACACCTTC. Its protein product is CASRGQLTNYGYTF.

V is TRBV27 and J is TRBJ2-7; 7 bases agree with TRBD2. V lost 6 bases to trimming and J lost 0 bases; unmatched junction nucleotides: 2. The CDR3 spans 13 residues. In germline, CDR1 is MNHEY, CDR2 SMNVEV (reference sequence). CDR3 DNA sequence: TGTGCCAGCAGCGGGGGGAGCTCCTACGAGCAGTACTTC. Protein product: CASSGGSSYEQYF.

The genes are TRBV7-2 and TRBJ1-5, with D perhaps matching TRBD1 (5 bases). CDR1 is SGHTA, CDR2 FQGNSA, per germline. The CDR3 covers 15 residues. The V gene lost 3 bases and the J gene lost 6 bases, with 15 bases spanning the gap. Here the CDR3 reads CASSFGGRVGQPQHF. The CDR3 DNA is TGTGCCAGCAGCTTCGGGGGGAGAGTAGGTCAGCCCCAGCATTTT.

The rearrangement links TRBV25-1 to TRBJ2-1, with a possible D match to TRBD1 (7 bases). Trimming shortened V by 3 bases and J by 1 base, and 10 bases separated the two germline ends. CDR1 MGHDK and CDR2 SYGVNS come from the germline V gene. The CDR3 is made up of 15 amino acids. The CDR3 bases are TGTGCCAGCAGTGATCCAGGGGGGTCCTACAATGAGCAGTTCTTC. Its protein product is CASSDPGGSYNEQFF.

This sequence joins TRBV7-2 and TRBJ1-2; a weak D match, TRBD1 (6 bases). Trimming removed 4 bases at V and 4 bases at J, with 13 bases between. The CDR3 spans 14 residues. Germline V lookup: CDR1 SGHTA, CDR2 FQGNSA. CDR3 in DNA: TGTGCCAGCAGCTCCTTACAGGGCCTCTATGGCTACACCTTC. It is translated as CASSSLQGLYGYTF.

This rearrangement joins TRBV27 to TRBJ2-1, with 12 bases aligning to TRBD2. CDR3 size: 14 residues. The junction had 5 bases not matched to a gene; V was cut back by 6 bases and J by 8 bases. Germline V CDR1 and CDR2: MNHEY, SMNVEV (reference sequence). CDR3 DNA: TGTGCCAGCAGAGGACTAGCGGGGCGGGATGAGCAGTTCTTC. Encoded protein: CASRGLAGRDEQFF.

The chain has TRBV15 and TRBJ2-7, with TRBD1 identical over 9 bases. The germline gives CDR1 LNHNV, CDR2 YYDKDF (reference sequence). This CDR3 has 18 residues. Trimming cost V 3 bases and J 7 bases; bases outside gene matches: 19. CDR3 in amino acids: CATSRELLWTGVLGEQYF. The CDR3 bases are TGTGCCACCAGCAGGGAACTCCTGTGGACAGGGGTGTTAGGGGAGCAGTACTTC.

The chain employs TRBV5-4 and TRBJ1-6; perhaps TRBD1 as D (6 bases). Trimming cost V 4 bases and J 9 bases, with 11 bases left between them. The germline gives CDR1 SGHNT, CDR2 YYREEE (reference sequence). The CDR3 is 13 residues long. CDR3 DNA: TGTGCCAGCAGCCAGTGGGGGCTTTCACCCCTCCACTTT. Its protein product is CASSQWGLSPLHF.

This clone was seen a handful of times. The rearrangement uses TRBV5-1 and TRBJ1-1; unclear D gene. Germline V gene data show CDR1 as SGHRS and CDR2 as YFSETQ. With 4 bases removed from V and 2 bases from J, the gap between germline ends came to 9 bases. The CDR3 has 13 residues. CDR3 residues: CASSGHSNTEAFF. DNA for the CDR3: TGCGCCAGCAGCGGTCACAGCAACACTGAAGCTTTCTTT.

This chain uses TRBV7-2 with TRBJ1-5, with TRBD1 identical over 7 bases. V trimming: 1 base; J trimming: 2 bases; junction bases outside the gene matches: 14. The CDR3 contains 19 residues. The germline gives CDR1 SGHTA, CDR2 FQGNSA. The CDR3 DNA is TGTGCCAGCAGCTTAGATCCCGGACAGGCTACCTGGGGCAATCAGCCCCAGCATTTT. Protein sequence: CASSLDPGQATWGNQPQHF.

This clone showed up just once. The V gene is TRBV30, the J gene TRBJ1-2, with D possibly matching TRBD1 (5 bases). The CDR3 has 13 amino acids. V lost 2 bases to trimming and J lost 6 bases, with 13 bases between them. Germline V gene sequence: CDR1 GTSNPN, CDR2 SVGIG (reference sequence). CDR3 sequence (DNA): TGTGCCTGGAGTCCTTGGCAGGGTGATGGCTACACCTTC. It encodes CAWSPWQGDGYTF.

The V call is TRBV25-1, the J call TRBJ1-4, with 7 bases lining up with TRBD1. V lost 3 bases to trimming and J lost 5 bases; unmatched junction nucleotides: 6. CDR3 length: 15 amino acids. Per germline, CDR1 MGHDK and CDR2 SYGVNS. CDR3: CASSDPGQMNEKLFF. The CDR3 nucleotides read TGTGCCAGCAGTGACCCGGGACAGATGAATGAAAAACTGTTTTTT.

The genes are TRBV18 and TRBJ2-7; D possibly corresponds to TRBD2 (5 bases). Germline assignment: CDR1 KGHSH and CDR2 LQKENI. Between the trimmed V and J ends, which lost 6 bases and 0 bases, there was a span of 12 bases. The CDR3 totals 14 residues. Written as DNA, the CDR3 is TGTGCCAGCTCCCCGTCCCGGGACTCCTACGAGCAGTACTTC. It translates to CASSPSRDSYEQYF.

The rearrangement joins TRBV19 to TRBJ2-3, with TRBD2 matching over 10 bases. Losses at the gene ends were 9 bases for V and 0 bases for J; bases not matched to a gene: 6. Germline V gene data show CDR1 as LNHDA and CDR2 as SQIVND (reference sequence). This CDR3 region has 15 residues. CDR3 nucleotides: TGTGCCAGCATTAGCGGGGGGTCGAGCACAGATACGCAGTATTTT. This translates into CASISGGSSTDTQYF.

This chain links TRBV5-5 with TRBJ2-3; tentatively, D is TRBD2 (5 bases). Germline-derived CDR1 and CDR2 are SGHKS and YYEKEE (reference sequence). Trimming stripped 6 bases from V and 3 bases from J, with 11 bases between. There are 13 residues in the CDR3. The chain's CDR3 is CASILSGTDTQYF. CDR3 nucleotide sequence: TGTGCCAGCATCCTATCGGGGACAGATACGCAGTATTTT.

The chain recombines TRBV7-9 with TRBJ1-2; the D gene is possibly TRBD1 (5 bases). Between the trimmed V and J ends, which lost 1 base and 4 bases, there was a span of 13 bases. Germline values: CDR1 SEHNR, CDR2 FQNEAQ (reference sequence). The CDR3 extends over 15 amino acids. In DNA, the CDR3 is TGTGCCAGCAGCTTAGGACAGCTACTTGGCTATGGCTACACCTTC. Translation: CASSLGQLLGYGYTF.

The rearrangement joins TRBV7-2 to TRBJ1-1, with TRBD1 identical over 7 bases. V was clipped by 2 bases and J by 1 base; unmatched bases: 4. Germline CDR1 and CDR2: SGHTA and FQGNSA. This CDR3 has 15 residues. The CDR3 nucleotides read TGTGCCAGCAGCTTACAGGGGGGTGGGAACACTGAAGCTTTCTTT. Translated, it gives CASSLQGGGNTEAFF.

CDR3 sequence reads: CASSQGTGQYDSPLHF. The CDR3 DNA is TGTGCCAGCAGCCAAGGGACTGGACAGTACGATTCACCCCTCCACTTT. V and J are TRBV4-2 and TRBJ1-6, with a tentative D call TRBD1 (6 bases). The CDR3 contains 16 residues. V lost 1 base, J lost 8 bases, and 15 bases lay in between. Germline CDR1 and CDR2: LGHNA and YNFKEQ.

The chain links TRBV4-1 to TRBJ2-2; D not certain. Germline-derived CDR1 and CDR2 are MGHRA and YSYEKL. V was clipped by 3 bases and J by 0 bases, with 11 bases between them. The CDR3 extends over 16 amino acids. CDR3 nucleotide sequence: TGCGCCAGCAGCCATCTACCTACCGCGAACACCGGGGAGCTGTTTTTT. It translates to CASSHLPTANTGELFF.

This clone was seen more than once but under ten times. The CDR3 DNA reads TGTGCCAGCAGTCCACTCACAGGGGGCTACGAGCAGTACTTC. Translating gives CASSPLTGGYEQYF. V gene TRBV2 combines with J gene TRBJ2-7, with TRBD1 matching over 8 bases. Germline values: CDR1 SNHLY, CDR2 FYNNEI. CDR3 size: 14 residues. V trimming: 5 bases; J trimming: 3 bases; junction bases outside the gene matches: 6.

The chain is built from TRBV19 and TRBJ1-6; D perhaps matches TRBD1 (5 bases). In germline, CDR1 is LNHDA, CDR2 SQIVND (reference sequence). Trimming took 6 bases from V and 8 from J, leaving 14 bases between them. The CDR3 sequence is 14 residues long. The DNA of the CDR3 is TGTGCCAGTAGGAGACAGAAAGGGGATTCACCCCTCCACTTT. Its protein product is CASRRQKGDSPLHF.

CDR3 sequence: CASSVGGLAGFEAFF. In DNA form, the CDR3 reads TGTGCCAGCAGCGTCGGGGGGTTAGCGGGGTTTGAAGCTTTCTTT. This sequence joins TRBV11-3 and TRBJ1-1; a weak D match, TRBD1 (5 bases). V was clipped by 5 bases and J by 7 bases, with 20 bases between them. There are 15 residues in the CDR3. The germline gives CDR1 SGHNT, CDR2 YENEEA.

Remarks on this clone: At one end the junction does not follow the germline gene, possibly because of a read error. CDR3: CASSETGGVEQLFF. The CDR3 region has the DNA TGTGCCAGCAGTGAGACAGGGGGAGTTGAACAACTGTTTTTT. V and J are TRBV5-5 and TRBJ1-4; TRBD1 agrees at 9 bases. CDR3 size: 14 residues. Germline V gene sequence: CDR1 SGHKS, CDR2 YYEKEE (reference sequence).